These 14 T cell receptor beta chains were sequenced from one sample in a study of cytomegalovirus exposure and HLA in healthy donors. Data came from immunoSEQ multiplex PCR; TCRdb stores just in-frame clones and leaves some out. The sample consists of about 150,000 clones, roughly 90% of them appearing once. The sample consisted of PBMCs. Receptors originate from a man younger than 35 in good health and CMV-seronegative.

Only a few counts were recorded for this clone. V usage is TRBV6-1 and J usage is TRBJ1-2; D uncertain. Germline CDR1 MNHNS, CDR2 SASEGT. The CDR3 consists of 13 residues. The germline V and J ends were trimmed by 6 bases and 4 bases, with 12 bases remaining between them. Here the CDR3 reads CASRHSYLYGYTF. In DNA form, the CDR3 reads TGTGCCAGCAGACACAGTTACCTCTATGGCTACACCTTC.

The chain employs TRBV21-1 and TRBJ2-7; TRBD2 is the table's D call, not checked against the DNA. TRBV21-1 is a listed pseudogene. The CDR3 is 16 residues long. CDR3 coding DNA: TGTGCCAGCAGCAAAGATACGGGACTAGCGATCCACGAGCAGTACGTC. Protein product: CASSKDTGLAIHEQYV.

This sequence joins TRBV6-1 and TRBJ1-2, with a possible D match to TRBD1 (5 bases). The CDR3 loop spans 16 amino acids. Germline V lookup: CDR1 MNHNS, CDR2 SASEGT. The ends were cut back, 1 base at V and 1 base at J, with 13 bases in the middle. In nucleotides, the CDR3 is TGTGCCAGCAGTGAAGGAGTAGGAAGGGGTAACTATGGCTACACCTTC. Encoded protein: CASSEGVGRGNYGYTF.

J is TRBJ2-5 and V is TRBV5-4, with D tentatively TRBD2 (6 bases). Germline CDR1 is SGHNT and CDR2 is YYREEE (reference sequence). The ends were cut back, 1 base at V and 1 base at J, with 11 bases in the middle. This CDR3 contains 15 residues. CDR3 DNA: TGTGCCAGCAGCTTGTTCGGGGGTCCCCAAGAGACCCAGTACTTC. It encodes CASSLFGGPQETQYF.

The CDR3 here is CASSQSSSGGVAKNIQYF. The CDR3 nucleotides are TGTGCCAGCAGCCAAAGCAGCAGCGGGGGGGTAGCCAAAAACATTCAGTACTTC. The chain links TRBV4-2 to TRBJ2-4; TRBD2 matches 10 bases. Unmatched junction bases numbered 7, after V lost 2 bases and J lost 0 bases. The CDR3 spans 18 residues. Per the germline V gene, CDR1 is LGHNA and CDR2 is YNFKEQ.

CDR3 bases: TGTGCCAGCTCACCAGCCGGGACAAAGCAAGAGACCCAGTACTTC. Protein sequence: CASSPAGTKQETQYF. The chain uses TRBV18 and TRBJ2-5; D is possibly TRBD1 (6 bases). The germline V gene has CDR1 KGHSH and CDR2 LQKENI. V was pared by 2 bases and J by 2 bases, with 12 bases between. The CDR3 is 15 amino acids.

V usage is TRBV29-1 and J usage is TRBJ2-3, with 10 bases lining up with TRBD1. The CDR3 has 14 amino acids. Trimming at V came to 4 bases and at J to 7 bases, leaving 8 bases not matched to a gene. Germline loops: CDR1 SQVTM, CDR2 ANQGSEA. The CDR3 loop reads CSVAETGGANTQYF. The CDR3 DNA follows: TGCAGCGTTGCTGAGACAGGGGGCGCGAATACGCAGTATTTT.

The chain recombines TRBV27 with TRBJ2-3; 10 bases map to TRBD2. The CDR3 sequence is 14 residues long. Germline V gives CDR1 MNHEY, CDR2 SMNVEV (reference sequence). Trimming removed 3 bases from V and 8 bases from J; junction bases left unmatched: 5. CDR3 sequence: CASSFLAGDATQYF. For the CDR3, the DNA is TGTGCCAGCAGTTTCCTAGCGGGAGATGCTACGCAGTATTTT.

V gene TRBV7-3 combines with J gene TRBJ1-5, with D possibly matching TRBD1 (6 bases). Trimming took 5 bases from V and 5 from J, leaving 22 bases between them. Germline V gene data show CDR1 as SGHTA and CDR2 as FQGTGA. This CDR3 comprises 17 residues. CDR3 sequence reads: CASSPEGSYRADQPQHF. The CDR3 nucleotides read TGTGCCAGCAGCCCAGAGGGTTCGTACAGGGCTGATCAGCCCCAGCATTTT.

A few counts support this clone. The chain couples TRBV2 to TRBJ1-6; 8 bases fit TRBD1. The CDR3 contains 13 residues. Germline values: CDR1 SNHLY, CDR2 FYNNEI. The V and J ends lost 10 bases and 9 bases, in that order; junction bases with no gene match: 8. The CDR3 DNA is TGTGCCACTTACCGGGACAGGTCTTCACCCCTCCACTTT. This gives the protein CATYRDRSSPLHF. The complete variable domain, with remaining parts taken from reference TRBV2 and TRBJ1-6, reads EPEVTQTPSHQVTQMGQEVILRCVPISNHLYFYWYRQILGQKVEFLVSFYNNEISEKSEIFDDQFSVERPDGSNFTLKIRSTKLEDSAMYFCATYRDRSSPLHFGNGTRLTVT.

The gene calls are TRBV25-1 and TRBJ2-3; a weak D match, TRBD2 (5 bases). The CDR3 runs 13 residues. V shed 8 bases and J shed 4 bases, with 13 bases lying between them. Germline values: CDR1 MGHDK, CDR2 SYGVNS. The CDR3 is CASEGRSADTQYF. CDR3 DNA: TGTGCCAGCGAAGGGAGATCGGCAGATACGCAGTATTTT.

CDR3 protein: CASRLETSDAGELFF. The CDR3 region has the DNA TGTGCCAGTAGGTTAGAGACTAGCGACGCCGGGGAGCTGTTTTTT. The V gene is TRBV19, the J gene TRBJ2-2; 8 positions agree with TRBD2. Germline CDR1 and CDR2: LNHDA and SQIVND (reference sequence). The CDR3 has 15 residues. Trimming took 6 bases from V and 6 from J; bases not matched to a gene: 9.

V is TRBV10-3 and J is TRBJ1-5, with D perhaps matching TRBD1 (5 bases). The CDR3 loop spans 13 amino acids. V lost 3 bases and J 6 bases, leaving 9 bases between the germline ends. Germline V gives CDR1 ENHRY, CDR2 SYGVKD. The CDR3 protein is CAISEGDSQPQHF. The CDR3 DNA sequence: TGTGCCATCAGTGAAGGAGACAGTCAGCCCCAGCATTTT.

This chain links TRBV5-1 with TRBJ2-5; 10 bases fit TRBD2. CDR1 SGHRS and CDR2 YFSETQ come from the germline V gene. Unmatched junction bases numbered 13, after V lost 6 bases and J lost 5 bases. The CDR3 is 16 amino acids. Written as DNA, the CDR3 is TGCGCCAGCACCCTTGCGTTAGCGGGAGGACATGAGACCCAGTACTTC. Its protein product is CASTLALAGGHETQYF.